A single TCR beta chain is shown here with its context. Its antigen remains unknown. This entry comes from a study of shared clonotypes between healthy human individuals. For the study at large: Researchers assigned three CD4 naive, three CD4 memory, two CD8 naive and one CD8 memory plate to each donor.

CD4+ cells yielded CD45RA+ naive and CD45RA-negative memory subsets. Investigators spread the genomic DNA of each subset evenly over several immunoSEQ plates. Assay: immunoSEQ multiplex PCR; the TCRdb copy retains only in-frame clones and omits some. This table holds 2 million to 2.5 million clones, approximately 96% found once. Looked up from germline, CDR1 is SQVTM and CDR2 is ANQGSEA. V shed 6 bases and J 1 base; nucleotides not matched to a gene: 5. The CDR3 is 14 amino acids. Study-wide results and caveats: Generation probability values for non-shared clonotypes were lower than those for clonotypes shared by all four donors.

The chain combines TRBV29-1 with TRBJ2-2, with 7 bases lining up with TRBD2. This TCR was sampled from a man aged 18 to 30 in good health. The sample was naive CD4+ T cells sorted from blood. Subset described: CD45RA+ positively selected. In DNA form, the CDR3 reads TGCAGCGTAGGATCTAGCGGGAACACCGGGGAGCTGTTTTTT. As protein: CSVGSSGNTGELFF.